This TCR beta chain was captured in a study of PD-1 blockade in classical Hodgkin lymphoma. Notes on the study in general: Compared with healthy donors, newly diagnosed patients reportedly showed lower baseline TCR diversity.

The ends were cut back, 11 bases at V and 1 base at J, with 12 bases in the middle. The CDR3 is 13 residues long. CDR1 ENHRY and CDR2 SYGVKD come from the germline V gene. After autologous stem cell transplantation all patients relapsed, and prior brentuximab vedotin exposure differed between cohorts. The CD4+ T cells used were purified from thawed PBMCs through magnetic negative selection. As concerns this clone: Its target is unknown.

TCRdb's copy holds only in-frame clones and misses some; the assay was immunoSEQ multiplex PCR. Of thousands of clones in the sample, around 77% were seen once. The sample consisted of CD4+ T cells from blood, taken at baseline. The receptor's source is a human donor with classical Hodgkin lymphoma. This chain connects TRBV10-3 to TRBJ2-1, with D tentatively TRBD2 (6 bases). DNA of the CDR3: TGTGCCGCGGGAAGGGGATCCTACAATGAGCAGTTCTTC. Translation gives CAAGRGSYNEQFF.